The sequence of this T cell receptor beta chain was determined in a study of regulatory T cells in long-lasting Graves disease. Across the whole study: Persistent Graves' disease required over 5 years of antithyroid drugs and positive TSH receptor antibodies.

Sample time point: persistent/refractory GD, antithyroid drugs over 5 years with positive TRAb. Preparation of the TCR library used RNA extracted from PBMCs. Researchers made TCR beta libraries by using iRepertoire HTBI primers and running Arm-PCR on CDR3 regions. TCRdb redid the calling of the multiplex PCR reads with MiXCR, one entry per CDR3 protein. Among roughly 500,000 distinct CDR3 sequences listed, about a fifth were seen once. The trim removed 10 bases at V and 1 base at J, leaving 10 bases unmatched. Germline-derived CDR1 and CDR2 are MDHEN and SYDVKM. The CDR3 is 16 residues long. This clonotype was observed a handful of times.

The source is a female donor with Graves disease. This sample comprised peripheral blood mononuclear cells (PBMCs), obtained when the disease was refractory, from a patient treated with antithyroid drugs. The chain recombines TRBV28 with TRBJ2-6; 7 bases align to TRBD1. The CDR3 sequence is CATGRDSDSGANVLTF. CDR3 coding DNA: TGTGCCACGGGCCGGGACAGCGATTCTGGGGCCAACGTCCTGACTTTC. Full variable domain (missing parts from reference TRBV28 and TRBJ2-6): DVKVTQSSRYLVKRTGEKVFLECVQDMDHENMFWYRQDPGLGLRLIYFSYDVKMKEKGDIPEGYSVSREKKERFSLILESASTNQTSMYLCATGRDSDSGANVLTFGAGSRLTVL.